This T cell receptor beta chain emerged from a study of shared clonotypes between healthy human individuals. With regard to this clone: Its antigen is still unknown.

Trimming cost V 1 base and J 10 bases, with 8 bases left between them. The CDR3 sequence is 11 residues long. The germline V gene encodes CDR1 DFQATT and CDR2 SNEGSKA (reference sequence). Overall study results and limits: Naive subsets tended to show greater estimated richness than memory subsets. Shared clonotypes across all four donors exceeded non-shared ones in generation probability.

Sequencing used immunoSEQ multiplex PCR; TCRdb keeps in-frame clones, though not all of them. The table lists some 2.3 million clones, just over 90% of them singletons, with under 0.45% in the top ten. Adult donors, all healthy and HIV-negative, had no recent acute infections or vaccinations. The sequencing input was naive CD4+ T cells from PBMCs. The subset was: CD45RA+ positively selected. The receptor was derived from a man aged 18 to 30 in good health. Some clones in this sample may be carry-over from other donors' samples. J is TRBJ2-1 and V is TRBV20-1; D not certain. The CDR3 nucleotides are TGCAGTGCTAGAGTGCTTACCGAGCAGTTCTTC. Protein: CSARVLTEQFF.